The present entry profiles one TCR beta chain with its context. The entry originates in a study of blood T cell repertoires in COVID-19. Trimming removed 0 bases from V and 4 bases from J, with 13 bases in between. The CDR3 spans 17 residues. Germline V lookup: CDR1 LGHNT, CDR2 FRNRAP. Sequencing used immunoSEQ multiplex PCR; TCRdb keeps in-frame clones, though not all of them. The top ten hold approximately 2.4% of the sample, which has about 240,000 clones, roughly 89% seen once. The sample taken for sequencing was PBMCs or T cells enriched from blood (not recorded which). The chain joins TRBV12-5 to TRBJ1-6; D uncertain. The source of this sequence is a woman aged 30 to 39 with acute COVID-19. The CDR3 loop is CASGLVNHQAYNSPLHF. CDR3 coding DNA: TGTGCTAGTGGTTTGGTGAATCACCAGGCATATAATTCACCCCTCCACTTT.